Included here is one T cell receptor beta chain sequence, with context. The data originate from a study of monozygotic twins with inflammatory bowel disease. This CDR3 has 13 amino acids. TCRdb reprocessed the 5' RACE reads, keeping one entry per CDR3 protein, no DNA. The ten top clones account for under 15%, within a sample of approximately 110,000 distinct CDR3 sequences. This TCR derives from a human donor with ulcerative colitis or Crohn's disease, or a healthy co-twin of an affected twin (not recorded which). Sequencing was performed on blood. V usage is TRBV12-3 or TRBV12-4 and J usage is TRBJ1-5. CDR3: CASSLGEGQPQHF.